A selection of T cell receptor beta chains follows, all from one sample in a study of PD-L1 blockade in urothelial cancer. This table comes from immunoSEQ multiplex PCR, and its TCRdb copy is limited to in-frame clones, with some not included. This table holds 120,000 or so clones, roughly 86% found once. Source: PBMCs, taken around atezolizumab (anti-PD-L1) treatment. These receptors were obtained from a man between 50 and 59 years old with urothelial cancer. The CDR3 runs from the conserved cysteine through the conserved F or W. The D gene is left open where the match is weak. Size is stated for part of the rows, as once, few or many counts, or as a class when the clone is expanded.

size	J	V	D	DNA	CDR3
NA	TRBJ2-2	TRBV18	NA	TGTGCCAGCTCACCAGGGACTAACACCGGGGAGCTGTTTTTT	CASSPGTNTGELFF
NA	TRBJ2-5	TRBV6-1	NA	TGTGCCACCCAGCAAGGGAGGATGGAGACCCAGTACTTC	CATQQGRMETQYF
NA	TRBJ2-5	TRBV30	TRBD2	TGTGCCTGGAGTGTCCCCCTTTGGGGCGGGAGTGAGACCCAGTACTTC	CAWSVPLWGGSETQYF
NA	TRBJ2-7	TRBV7-2	TRBD2	TGTGCCAGCAGCTCCCGCGGGAGTACCCCCTTAGGGCAGTACTTC	CASSSRGSTPLGQYF
NA	TRBJ1-6	TRBV7-2	TRBD1	TGTGCCAGCAGCTTAGAGACAGGGCGGGATTCACCCCTCCACTTT	CASSLETGRDSPLHF
few	TRBJ1-1	TRBV19	NA	TGTGCCAGTAGTATACAGGGTAGGGACACTGAAGCTTTCTTT	CASSIQGRDTEAFF
NA	TRBJ2-1	TRBV30	NA	TGTGCCTGGAGTGGGAGTGAGCAGTTCTTC	CAWSGSEQFF
NA	TRBJ1-5	TRBV10-3	TRBD1	TGTGCCATCAGGGACAGGTTAAATCAGCCCCAGCATTTT	CAIRDRLNQPQHF
NA	TRBJ1-1	TRBV28	NA	TGTGCCAGCAGTTACCTCGGACTGAAGAACACTGAAGCTTTCTTT	CASSYLGLKNTEAFF
NA	TRBJ1-5	TRBV10-3	TRBD1	TGTGCCACCCAAGATCCGGGACAGGGAAGCAATCAGCCCCAGCATTTT	CATQDPGQGSNQPQHF
NA	TRBJ1-4	TRBV28	NA	TGTGCCACCCGAGGGCATGGGGATGAAAAACTGTTTTTT	CATRGHGDEKLFF
once	TRBJ2-5	TRBV5-1	TRBD1	TGCGCCAGCAGCTTGGCTGGAGACAGGGGTACGGAGACCCAGTACTTC	CASSLAGDRGTETQYF
NA	TRBJ1-3	TRBV30	TRBD1	TGTGCCTGGGGGACAGCTGGAAACACCATATATTTT	CAWGTAGNTIYF
NA	TRBJ2-3	TRBV30	NA	TGTGCCTGGAGTGTCTTCGGGGATACGCAGTATTTT	CAWSVFGDTQYF
NA	TRBJ1-1	TRBV2	NA	TGTGCCAGCAGTGATGGGCCTAAGAACACTGAAGCTTTCTTT	CASSDGPKNTEAFF
NA	TRBJ1-1	TRBV28	TRBD1	TGTGCCAGCAAGCCGGGACAGATGAACACTGAAGCTTTCTTT	CASKPGQMNTEAFF
NA	TRBJ2-6	TRBV15	NA	TGTGCCACCAGCAGAGGGGCGTCTGGGGCCAACGTCCTGACTTTC	CATSRGASGANVLTF
NA	TRBJ1-5	TRBV28	NA	TGTGCCAGCAGTTCCGGGGGGCCGAGCAATCAGCCCCAGCATTTT	CASSSGGPSNQPQHF
NA	TRBJ1-5	TRBV7-8	NA	TGTGCCAGCAGCTTATCGGGGTCTCAGCCCCAGCATTTT	CASSLSGSQPQHF
NA	TRBJ2-3	TRBV5-4	TRBD2	TGTGCCAGCAGCCCCACTAGCGTTGGAGCAGATACGCAGTATTTT	CASSPTSVGADTQYF
NA	TRBJ1-2	TRBV11-1	NA	TGTGCCAGCAGCTTACCAGGGAACTATGGCTACACCTTC	CASSLPGNYGYTF
NA	TRBJ1-5	TRBV7-9	TRBD1	TGTGCCAGCAGCTTAGGACCGGGACAGGGGCATCAGCCCCAGCATTTT	CASSLGPGQGHQPQHF
NA	TRBJ2-5	TRBV5-1	TRBD2	TGCGCCAGCAGCGCAAGGACTAGCGGGAGAAGGGAGACCCAGTACTTC	CASSARTSGRRETQYF
NA	TRBJ2-1	TRBV7-3	NA	TGTGCCAGCAGCCCAGGGCAGGCGCACAATGAGCAGTTCTTC	CASSPGQAHNEQFF
once	TRBJ1-1	TRBV5-1	NA	TGCGCCAGCGGGTCGATAGCGAACACTGAAGCTTTCTTT	CASGSIANTEAFF
NA	TRBJ2-2	TRBV11-3	NA	TGTGCCAGCAGCTTAACTCCCTCCGGGGAGCTGTTTTTT	CASSLTPSGELFF
NA	TRBJ1-4	TRBV2	TRBD1	TGTGCCAGCAGCCCACAGGGGCTGAAACTGTTTTTT	CASSPQGLKLFF
NA	TRBJ1-1	TRBV4-1	NA	TGCGCCAGCAGCCAAGATTTAAGGGGGGAAGCTTTCTTT	CASSQDLRGEAFF
NA	TRBJ2-1	TRBV28	TRBD2	TGTGCCAGCAGGAGACTAGCGGGAGAGAATGAGCAGTTCTTC	CASRRLAGENEQFF
NA	TRBJ2-3	TRBV4-1	NA	TGCGCCAGCAGCCAAAGCCCCCGACAGACTTCACGAGATTTT	CASSQSPRQTSRDF
NA	TRBJ1-2	TRBV6-6	NA	TGTGCCAGCAGTTACTCGAAAGCGGACTACACCTTC	CASSYSKADYTF
NA	TRBJ1-1	TRBV9	NA	TGTGCCAGCAGCGTAGCCGCAGGTCCCACTGAAGCTTTCTTT	CASSVAAGPTEAFF
NA	TRBJ2-1	TRBV7-9	NA	TGTGCCAGCAGCTTTGGGCAAACCTACAATGAGCAGTTCTTC	CASSFGQTYNEQFF
once	TRBJ1-6	TRBV28	NA	TGTGCCAGCAGTTTATGGGTAGAGGGCTATTCACCCCTCCACTTT	CASSLWVEGYSPLHF
NA	TRBJ1-4	TRBV5-1	TRBD1	TGCGCCAGCACCTCGGGACAGGGGTTTAATGAAAAACTGTTTTTT	CASTSGQGFNEKLFF
NA	TRBJ2-7	TRBV28	NA	TGTGCCAGCAGCAATCAGGGACTTCTGGCCTACTACGAGCAGTACTTC	CASSNQGLLAYYEQYF
NA	TRBJ1-4	TRBV29-1	TRBD1	TGCAGCGGAGCCGGGACAGGTGGGAAACTGTTTTTT	CSGAGTGGKLFF
few	TRBJ2-1	TRBV7-2	TRBD2	TGTGCCAGCAGCTCAAAACTAGCGGATTCCTACAATGAGCAGTTCTTC	CASSSKLADSYNEQFF
few	TRBJ2-7	TRBV27	NA	TGTGCCAGCAGTTTTGCGGGGGCGGCCTACGAGCAGTACTTC	CASSFAGAAYEQYF
NA	TRBJ2-7	TRBV29-1	NA	TGCAGCGTTTTACTAGGGCAGTACGAGCAGTACTTC	CSVLLGQYEQYF
NA	TRBJ2-3	TRBV4-1	TRBD2	TGCGCCAGCAGCCGACAGCGGGAGGCTATCACAGATACGCAGTATTTT	CASSRQREAITDTQYF
NA	TRBJ1-2	TRBV28	TRBD1	TGTGCCAGCAGTTTATCCGGCCCCGACAGGGGGCGGGGCTATGGCTACACCTTC	CASSLSGPDRGRGYGYTF
few	TRBJ2-1	TRBV28	NA	TGTGCCAGCAGTCCACAGGGCGGAAAGCGGAATGAGCAGTTCTTC	CASSPQGGKRNEQFF
NA	TRBJ1-2	TRBV28	TRBD1	TGTGCCAGCACGGACAGGGCAGGCTACACCTTC	CASTDRAGYTF
NA	TRBJ1-5	TRBV19	NA	TGTGCCAGTAGTATATCTAGGGGCGGCAATCAGCCCCAGCATTTT	CASSISRGGNQPQHF
NA	TRBJ2-7	TRBV5-4	TRBD2	TGTGCCAGCAGCTTCTCCGGGACTAGGCCCGGCGAGCAGTACTTC	CASSFSGTRPGEQYF
NA	TRBJ1-2	TRBV19	NA	TGTGCCAGTACCGATGCCCTAAACTATGGCTACACCTTC	CASTDALNYGYTF
few	TRBJ1-1	TRBV7-3	TRBD1	TGTGCCAGCAGCTTATGGGGGGGACAGGGGGCTGAAGCTTTCTTT	CASSLWGGQGAEAFF
NA	TRBJ2-7	TRBV7-2	TRBD2	TGTGCCAGCATCGGACTAGCGGGAGGGAGCCAGGCCGAGCAGTACTTC	CASIGLAGGSQAEQYF
NA	TRBJ2-7	TRBV28	TRBD2	TGTGCCAGCAGTTTGGCGGGGGGCTCCTACGAGCAGTACTTC	CASSLAGGSYEQYF
NA	TRBJ2-1	TRBV10-3	TRBD1	TGTGCCATCAGCCCAGGACAGGGGGTTAATGAGCAGTTCTTC	CAISPGQGVNEQFF
few	TRBJ2-1	TRBV28	NA	TGTGCCAGTATCTTTAGCCGGAGCTCCTACAATGAGCAGTTCTTC	CASIFSRSSYNEQFF
NA	TRBJ2-2	TRBV5-1	NA	TGCGCCAGCAGAGGGGATCAGACGAACACCGGGGAGCTGTTTTTT	CASRGDQTNTGELFF